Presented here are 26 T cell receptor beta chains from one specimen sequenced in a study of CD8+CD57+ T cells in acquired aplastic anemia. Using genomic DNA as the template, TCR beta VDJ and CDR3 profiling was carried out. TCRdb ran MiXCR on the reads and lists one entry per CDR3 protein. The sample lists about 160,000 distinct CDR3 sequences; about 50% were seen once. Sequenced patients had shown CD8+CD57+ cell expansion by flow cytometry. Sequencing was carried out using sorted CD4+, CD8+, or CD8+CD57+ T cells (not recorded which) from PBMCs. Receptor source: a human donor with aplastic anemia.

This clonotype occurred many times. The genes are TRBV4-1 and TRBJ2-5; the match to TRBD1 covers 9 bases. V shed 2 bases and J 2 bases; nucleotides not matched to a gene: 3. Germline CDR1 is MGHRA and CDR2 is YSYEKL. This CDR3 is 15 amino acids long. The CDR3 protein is CASSQTGGDQETQYF. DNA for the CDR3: TGCGCCAGCAGCCAAACAGGGGGCGATCAAGAGACCCAGTACTTC.

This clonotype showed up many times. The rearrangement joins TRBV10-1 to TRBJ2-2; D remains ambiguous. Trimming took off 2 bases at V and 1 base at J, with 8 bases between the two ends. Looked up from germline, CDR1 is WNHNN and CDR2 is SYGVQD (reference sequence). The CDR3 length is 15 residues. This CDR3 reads CASSEVWGNTGELFF. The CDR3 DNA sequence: TGCGCCAGCAGTGAGGTCTGGGGGAACACCGGGGAGCTGTTTTTT.

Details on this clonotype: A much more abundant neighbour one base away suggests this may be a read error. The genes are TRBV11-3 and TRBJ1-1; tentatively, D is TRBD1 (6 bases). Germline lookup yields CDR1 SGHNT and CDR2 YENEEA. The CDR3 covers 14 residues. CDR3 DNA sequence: TGTGCCGGCAGCGCCAACCCCAGGGGATTGGGAGCTTTCTTT. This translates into CAGSANPRGLGAFF.

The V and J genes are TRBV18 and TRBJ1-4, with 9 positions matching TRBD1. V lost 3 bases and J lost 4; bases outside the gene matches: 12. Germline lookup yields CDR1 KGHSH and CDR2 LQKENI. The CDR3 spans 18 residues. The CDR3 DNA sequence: TGTGCCAGCTCACCCGGAATATCGACAGGGGGATTTAATGAAAAACTGTTTTTT. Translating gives CASSPGISTGGFNEKLFF.

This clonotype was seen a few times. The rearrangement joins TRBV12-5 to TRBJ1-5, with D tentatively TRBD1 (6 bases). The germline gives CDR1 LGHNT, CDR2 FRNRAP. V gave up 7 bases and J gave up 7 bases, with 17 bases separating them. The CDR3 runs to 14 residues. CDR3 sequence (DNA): TGTGCTAGTGCCAAAAGGGGGACGGGGCAGCCCCAGCATTTT. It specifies CASAKRGTGQPQHF.

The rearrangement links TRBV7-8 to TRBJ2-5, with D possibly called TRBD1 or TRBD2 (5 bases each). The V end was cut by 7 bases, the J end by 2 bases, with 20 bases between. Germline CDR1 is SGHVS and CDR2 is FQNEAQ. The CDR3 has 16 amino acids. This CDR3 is CASTPVAPGQQETQYF. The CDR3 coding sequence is TGTGCCAGCACCCCAGTGGCTCCGGGGCAACAAGAGACCCAGTACTTC.

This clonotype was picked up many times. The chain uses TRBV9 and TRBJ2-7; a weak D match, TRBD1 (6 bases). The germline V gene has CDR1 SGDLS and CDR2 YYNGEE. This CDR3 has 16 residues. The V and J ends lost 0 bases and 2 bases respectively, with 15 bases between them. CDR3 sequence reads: CASSVGGGHSPYEQYF. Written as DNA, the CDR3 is TGTGCCAGCAGCGTAGGTGGGGGACACTCTCCCTACGAGCAGTACTTC.

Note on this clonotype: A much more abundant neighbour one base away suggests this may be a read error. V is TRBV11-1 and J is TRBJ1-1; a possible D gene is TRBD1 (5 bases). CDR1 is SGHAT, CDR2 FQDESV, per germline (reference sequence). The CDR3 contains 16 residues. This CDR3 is CAGSDRRRGWNTEAFF. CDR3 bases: TGTGCCGGCAGCGATCGGCGTAGGGGTTGGAACACTGAAGCTTTCTTT.

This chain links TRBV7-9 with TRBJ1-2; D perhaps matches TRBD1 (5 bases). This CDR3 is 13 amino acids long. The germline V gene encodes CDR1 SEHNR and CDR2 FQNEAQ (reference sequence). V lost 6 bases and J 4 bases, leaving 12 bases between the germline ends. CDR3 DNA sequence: TGTGCCAGCAGTCCTAGGGACGGCTATGGCTACACCTTC. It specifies CASSPRDGYGYTF.

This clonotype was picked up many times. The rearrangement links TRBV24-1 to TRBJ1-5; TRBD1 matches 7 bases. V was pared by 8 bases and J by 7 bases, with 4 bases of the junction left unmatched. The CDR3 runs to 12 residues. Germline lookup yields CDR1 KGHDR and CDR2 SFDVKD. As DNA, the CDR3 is TGTGCCACCACGACAGGGAGCCAGCCCCAGCATTTT. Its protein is CATTTGSQPQHF.

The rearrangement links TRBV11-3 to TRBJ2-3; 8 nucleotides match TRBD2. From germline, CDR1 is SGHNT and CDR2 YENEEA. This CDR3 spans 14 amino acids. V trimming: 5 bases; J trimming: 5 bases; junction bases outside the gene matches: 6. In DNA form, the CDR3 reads TGTGCCAGCAGCCCCCTAGCGGGTATAGATACGCAGTATTTT. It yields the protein CASSPLAGIDTQYF.

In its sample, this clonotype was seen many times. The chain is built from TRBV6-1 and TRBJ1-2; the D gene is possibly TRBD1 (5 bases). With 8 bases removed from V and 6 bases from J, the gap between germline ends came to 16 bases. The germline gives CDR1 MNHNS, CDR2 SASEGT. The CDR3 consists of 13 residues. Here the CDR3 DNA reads TGTGCCAGCCGTCAAGGGGAAATTGATGGCTACACCTTC. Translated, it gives CASRQGEIDGYTF.

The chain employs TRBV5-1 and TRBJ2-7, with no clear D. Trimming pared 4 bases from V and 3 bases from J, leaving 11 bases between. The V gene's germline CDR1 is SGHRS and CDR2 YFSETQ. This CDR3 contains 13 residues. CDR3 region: CASSPTFGYEQYF. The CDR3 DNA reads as TGCGCCAGCAGCCCGACCTTCGGCTACGAGCAGTACTTC.

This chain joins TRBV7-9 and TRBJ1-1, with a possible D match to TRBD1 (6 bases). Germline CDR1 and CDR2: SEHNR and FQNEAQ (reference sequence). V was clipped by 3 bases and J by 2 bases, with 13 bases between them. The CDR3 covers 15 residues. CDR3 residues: CASSLSHRDNTEAFF. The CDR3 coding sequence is TGTGCCAGCAGCTTGAGTCACAGGGATAACACTGAAGCTTTCTTT.

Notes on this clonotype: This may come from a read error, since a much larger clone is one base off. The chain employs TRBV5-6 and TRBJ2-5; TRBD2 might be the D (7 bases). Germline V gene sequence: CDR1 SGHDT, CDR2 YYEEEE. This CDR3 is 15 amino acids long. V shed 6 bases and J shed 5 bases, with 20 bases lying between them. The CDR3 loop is CASTGFGGRGETQYF. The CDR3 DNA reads TGTGCCAGCACCGGATTTGGGGGGCGGGGGGAGACCCAGTACTTC. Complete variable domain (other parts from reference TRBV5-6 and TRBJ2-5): DAGVTQSPTHLIKTRGQQVTLRCSPKSGHDTVSWYQQALGQGPQFIFQYYEEEERQRGNFPDRFSGHQFPNYSSELNVNALLLGDSALYLCASTGFGGRGETQYFGPGTRLLVL.

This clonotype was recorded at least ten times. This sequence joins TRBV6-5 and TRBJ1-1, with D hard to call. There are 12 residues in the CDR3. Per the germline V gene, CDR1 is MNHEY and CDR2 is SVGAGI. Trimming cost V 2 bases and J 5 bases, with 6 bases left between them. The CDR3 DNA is TGTGCCAGCAGTTACCTGGGAACTGAAGCTTTCTTT. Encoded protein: CASSYLGTEAFF.

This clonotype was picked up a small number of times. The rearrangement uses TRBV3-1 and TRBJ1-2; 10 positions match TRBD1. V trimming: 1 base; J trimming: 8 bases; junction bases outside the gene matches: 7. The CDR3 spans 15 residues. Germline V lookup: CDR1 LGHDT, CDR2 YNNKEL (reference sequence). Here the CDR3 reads CASSQVGDRGEGYTF. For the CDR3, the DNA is TGTGCCAGCAGCCAAGTGGGGGACAGGGGAGAGGGCTACACCTTC.

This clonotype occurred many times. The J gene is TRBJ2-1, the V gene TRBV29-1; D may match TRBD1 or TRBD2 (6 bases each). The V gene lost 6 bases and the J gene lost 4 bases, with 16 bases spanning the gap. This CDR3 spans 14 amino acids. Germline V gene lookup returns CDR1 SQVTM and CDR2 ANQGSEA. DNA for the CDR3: TGCAGCGTGAGAGGCGGAGGGGGGTACAATGAGCAGTTCTTC. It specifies CSVRGGGGYNEQFF.

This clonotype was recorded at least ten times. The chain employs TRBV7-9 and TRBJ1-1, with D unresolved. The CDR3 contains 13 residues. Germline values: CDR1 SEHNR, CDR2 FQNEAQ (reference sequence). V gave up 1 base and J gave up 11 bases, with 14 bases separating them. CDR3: CASSLVLVGEAFF. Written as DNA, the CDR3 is TGTGCCAGCAGCTTAGTTCTGGTCGGGGAGGCTTTCTTT.

This CDR3 reads CASSWAGGEQYF. The CDR3 DNA follows: TGTGCCAGCAGCTGGGCGGGAGGCGAGCAGTACTTC. The rearrangement uses TRBV25-1 and TRBJ2-7, with 8 positions matching TRBD2. The V gene end was trimmed by 6 bases and the J gene end by 6 bases; junction bases not matched to a gene: 4. This CDR3 has 12 residues. The germline CDR1 and CDR2 sequences are MGHDK and SYGVNS.

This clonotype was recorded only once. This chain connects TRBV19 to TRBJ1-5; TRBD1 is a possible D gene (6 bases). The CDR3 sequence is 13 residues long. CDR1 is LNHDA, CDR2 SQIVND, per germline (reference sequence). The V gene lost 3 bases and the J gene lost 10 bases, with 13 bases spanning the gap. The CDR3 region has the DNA TGTGCCAGTAGTATGGGACAAGGACGTCCCCAGCATTTT. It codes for CASSMGQGRPQHF.

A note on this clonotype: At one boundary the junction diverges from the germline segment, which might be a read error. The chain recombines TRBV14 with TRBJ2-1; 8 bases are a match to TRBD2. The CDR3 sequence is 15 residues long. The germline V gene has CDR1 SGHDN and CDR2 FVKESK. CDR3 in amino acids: CASSRSGTRKNEQVF. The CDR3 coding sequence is TGTGCCAGCAGCCGCTCCGGGACTAGAAAAAATGAGCAGGTCTTC. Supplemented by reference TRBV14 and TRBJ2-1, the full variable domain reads EAGVTQFPSHSVIEKGQTVTLRCDPISGHDNLYWYRRVMGKEIKFLLHFVKESKQDESGMPNNRFLAERTGGTYSTLKVQPAELEDSGVYFCASSRSGTRKNEQVFGPGTRLTVL.

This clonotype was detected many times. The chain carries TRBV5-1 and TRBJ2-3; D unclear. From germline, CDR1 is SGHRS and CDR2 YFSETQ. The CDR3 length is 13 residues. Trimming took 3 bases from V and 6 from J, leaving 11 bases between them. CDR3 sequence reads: CASSSWAGDTQYF. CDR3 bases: TGCGCCAGCAGCTCCTGGGCAGGTGATACGCAGTATTTT.

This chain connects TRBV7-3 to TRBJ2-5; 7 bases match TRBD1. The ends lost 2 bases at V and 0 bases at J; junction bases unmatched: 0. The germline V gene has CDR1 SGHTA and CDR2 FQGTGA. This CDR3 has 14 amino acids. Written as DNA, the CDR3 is TGTGCCAGCAGCTTAGGACAGGACCAAGAGACCCAGTACTTC. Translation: CASSLGQDQETQYF. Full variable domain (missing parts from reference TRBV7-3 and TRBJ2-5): GAGVSQTPSNKVTEKGKYVELRCDPISGHTALYWYRQSLGQGPEFLIYFQGTGAADDSGLPNDRFFAVRPEGSVSTLKIQRTERGDSAVYLCASSLGQDQETQYFGPGTRLLVL.

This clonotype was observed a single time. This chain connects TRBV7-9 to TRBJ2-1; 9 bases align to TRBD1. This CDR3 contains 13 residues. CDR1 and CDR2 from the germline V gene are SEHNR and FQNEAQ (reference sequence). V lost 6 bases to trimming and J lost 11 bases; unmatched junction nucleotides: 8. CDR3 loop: CASSHRDRDKQFF. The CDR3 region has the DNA TGTGCCAGCAGTCACCGGGACAGGGACAAGCAGTTCTTC. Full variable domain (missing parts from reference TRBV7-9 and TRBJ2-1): DTGVSQNPRHKITKRGQNVTFRCDPISEHNRLYWYRQTLGQGPEFLTYFQNEAQLEKSRLLSDRFSAERPKGSFSTLEIQRTEQGDSAMYLCASSHRDRDKQFFGPGTRLTVL.

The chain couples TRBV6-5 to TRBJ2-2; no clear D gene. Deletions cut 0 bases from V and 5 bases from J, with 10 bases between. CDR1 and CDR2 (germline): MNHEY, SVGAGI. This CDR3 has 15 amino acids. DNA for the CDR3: TGTGCCAGCAGTTACTCGGTTGGTTGGACCGGGGAGCTGTTTTTT. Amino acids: CASSYSVGWTGELFF.